This T cell receptor beta chain is drawn from a study of CD8+ T cells in alopecia areata. The study, taken as a whole, reports: A great number of expanded lesional clones endured in scalp and blood during tofacitinib.

V shed 4 bases and J shed 3 bases, with 17 bases lying between them. The CDR3 consists of 15 residues. Germline lookup yields CDR1 SGHNT and CDR2 YYREEE (reference sequence). The treatment is: oral pan-JAK inhibitor, 5-10 mg twice daily. RNA extraction was followed by reverse transcription into cDNA, which acted as the sequencing template. The table came from immunoSEQ multiplex PCR; TCRdb's copy has only in-frame clones and leaves some out. Of about 190,000 clones listed, roughly three fifths are singletons. Concerning this clone itself: Its cognate antigen is unknown.

The sample here was CD4+ T cells sorted from blood, taken at week 4, from a patient treated with tofacitinib. This sequence was found in a human donor with alopecia areata. The rearrangement joins TRBV5-4 to TRBJ2-7; D might be TRBD2 (7 bases). Here the CDR3 reads CASSRGGRDGYEQYF. In DNA, the CDR3 is TGTGCCAGCAGCCGCGGGGGCCGGGATGGCTACGAGCAGTACTTC.